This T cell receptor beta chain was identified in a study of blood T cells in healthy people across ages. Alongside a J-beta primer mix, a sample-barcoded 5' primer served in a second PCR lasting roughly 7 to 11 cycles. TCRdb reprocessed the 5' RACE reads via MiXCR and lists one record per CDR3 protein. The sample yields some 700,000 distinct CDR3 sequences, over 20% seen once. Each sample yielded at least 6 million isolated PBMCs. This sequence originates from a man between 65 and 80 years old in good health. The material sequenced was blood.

CDR3 in DNA: TGTGCCATCAGTGTTCTAGCCAATGAGCAGTTCTTC. It encodes CAISVLANEQFF. This chain joins TRBV10-3 and TRBJ2-1; the D gene is possibly TRBD2 (5 bases). This CDR3 is 12 amino acids long. Germline values: CDR1 ENHRY, CDR2 SYGVKD. V lost 4 bases, J lost 6 bases, and 7 bases lay in between.